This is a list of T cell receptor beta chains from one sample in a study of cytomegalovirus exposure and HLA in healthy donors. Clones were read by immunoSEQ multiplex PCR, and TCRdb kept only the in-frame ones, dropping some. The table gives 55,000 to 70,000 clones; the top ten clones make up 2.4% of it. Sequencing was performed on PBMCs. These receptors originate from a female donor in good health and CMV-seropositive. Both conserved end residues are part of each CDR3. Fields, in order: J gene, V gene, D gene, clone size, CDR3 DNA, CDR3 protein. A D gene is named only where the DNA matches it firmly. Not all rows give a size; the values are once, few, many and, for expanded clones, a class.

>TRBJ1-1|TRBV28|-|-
TGTGCCAGCAGTGTCCACAGTAATGAAGCTTTCTTT
CASSVHSNEAFF
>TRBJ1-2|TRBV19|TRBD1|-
TGTGCCAGTAGCCCGACAGGGGGCCTGGGTGGCTACACCTTC
CASSPTGGLGGYTF
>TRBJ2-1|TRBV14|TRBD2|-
TGTGCCAGCAGCCAAGGTCCTCTGAGCGGGAGATTGGGGAATGAGCAGTTCTTC
CASSQGPLSGRLGNEQFF
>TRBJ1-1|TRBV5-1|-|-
TGCGCCAGCAGCACCGACAGCGAGAGGACTGAAGCTTTCTTT
CASSTDSERTEAFF
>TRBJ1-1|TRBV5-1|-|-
TGCGCCAGCAGCTTCACCGGGGAGAACACTGAAGCTTTCTTT
CASSFTGENTEAFF
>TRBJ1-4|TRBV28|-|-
TGTGCCAGCAGTTTGAGGCGAGCAACTAATGAAAAACTGTTTTTT
CASSLRRATNEKLFF
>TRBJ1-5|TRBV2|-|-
TGTGCCAGTGAGGCGGGAGGGCCCTATAGCAATCAGCCCCAGCATTTT
CASEAGGPYSNQPQHF
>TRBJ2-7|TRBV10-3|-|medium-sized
TGTGCCATCAGTCGGGAAAACCCTCGGGGCGAGCAGTACTTC
CAISRENPRGEQYF
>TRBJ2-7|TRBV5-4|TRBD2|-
TGTGCCAGCAGCCCGGGGGGGTCGCACGAATTCTACGAGCAGTACTTC
CASSPGGSHEFYEQYF
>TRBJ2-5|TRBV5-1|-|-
TGCGCCAGCAGCAACCTATACAGGGAGGAGACCCAGTACTTC
CASSNLYREETQYF
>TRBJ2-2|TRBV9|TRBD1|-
TGTGCCAGCAGCCCTCGGACAGGGAAGGACACCGGGGAGCTGTTTTTT
CASSPRTGKDTGELFF
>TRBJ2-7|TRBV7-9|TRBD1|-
TGTGCCAGCAGCTCGGGACAGGGAGAGTACGAGCAGTACTTC
CASSSGQGEYEQYF
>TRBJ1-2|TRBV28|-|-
TGTGCCAGCAGCGTCGCGGGAGGGCGCGCCGGCGTGGGGAGTACCTTC
CASSVAGGRAGVGSTF
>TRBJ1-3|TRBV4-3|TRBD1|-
TGCGCCAGCAGCTCCGTCCCGGGACAGGGAGGGAACACCATATATTTT
CASSSVPGQGGNTIYF
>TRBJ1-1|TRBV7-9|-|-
TGTGCCAGCAGCAGACAAAACACTGAAGCTTTCTTT
CASSRQNTEAFF
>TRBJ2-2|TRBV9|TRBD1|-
TGTGCCAGCAGCGCAGGGGGATCGAACACCGGGGAGCTGTTTTTT
CASSAGGSNTGELFF
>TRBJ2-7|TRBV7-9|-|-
TGTGCCAGCAGCTTAGACCTCTCCACAGGTACCGAGCAGTACTTC
CASSLDLSTGTEQYF
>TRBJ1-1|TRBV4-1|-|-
TGCGCCAGCAGCCAAGAAGGAGGGAACACTGAAGCTTTCTTT
CASSQEGGNTEAFF
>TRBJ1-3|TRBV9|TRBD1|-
TGTGCCAGCAGCCCATGGGACAGGTCCAGCTCTGGAAACACCATATATTTT
CASSPWDRSSSGNTIYF
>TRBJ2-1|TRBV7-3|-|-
TGTGCCAGCAGCTTAGCGGGATCCTACAATGAGCAGTTCTTC
CASSLAGSYNEQFF
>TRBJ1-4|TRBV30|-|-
TGTGCCTGGATTTCTCAGGGTAGGGAAAAACTGTTTTTT
CAWISQGREKLFF
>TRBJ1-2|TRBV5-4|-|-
TGTGCCAGCAGCTCCCAGGGGCAGGACTATGGCTACACCTTC
CASSSQGQDYGYTF
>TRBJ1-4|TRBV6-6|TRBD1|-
TGTGCCAGCAGTTCCCGGACAGGGACTAATGAAAAACTGTTTTTT
CASSSRTGTNEKLFF
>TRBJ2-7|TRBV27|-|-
TGTGCCAGCAGCCGCGGGACGCAGTCGTACTTC
CASSRGTQSYF
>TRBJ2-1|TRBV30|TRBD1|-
TGTGCCTGGAGTCCCCCAGGCAGGGGGATCTACAATGAGCAGTTCTTC
CAWSPPGRGIYNEQFF
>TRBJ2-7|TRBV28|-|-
TGTGCCAGCAGGCCCCCCGAGACAGGACCCCTCTCCTACGAGCAGTACTTC
CASRPPETGPLSYEQYF
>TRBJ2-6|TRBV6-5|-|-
TGTGCCAGCAGTTACAGGAGACCCTCTGGGGCCAACGTCCTGACTTTC
CASSYRRPSGANVLTF
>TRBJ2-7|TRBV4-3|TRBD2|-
TGCGCCAGCAGCCAAGACCCCAGCGGGAGCTCCTACGAGCAGTACTTC
CASSQDPSGSSYEQYF
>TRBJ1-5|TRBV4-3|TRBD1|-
TGCGCCAGCAGCCAAGAGGGGGGACAGGTTTTTCATCAGCCCCAGCATTTT
CASSQEGGQVFHQPQHF
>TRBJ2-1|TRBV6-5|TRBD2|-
TGTGCCAGCAGTAGACTAGCGGGGGGGTATCTTGAGCAGTTCTTC
CASSRLAGGYLEQFF
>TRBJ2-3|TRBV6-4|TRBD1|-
TGTGCCAGCAGTGACTCGGGACAGACTAGCACAGATACGCAGTATTTT
CASSDSGQTSTDTQYF
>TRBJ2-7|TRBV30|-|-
TGTGCCTGCGCACCCCCCAGGCGCGGGACGGGAGAGCAGTACTTC
CACAPPRRGTGEQYF
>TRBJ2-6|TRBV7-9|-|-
TGTGCCAGCAGTCCCCTTGGGGAGCGGTTTTTAGTTTTC
CASSPLGERFLVF
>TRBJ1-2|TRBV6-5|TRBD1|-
TGTGCCAGCAGTACGGACAGGGGGTCTAACTATGGCTACACCTTC
CASSTDRGSNYGYTF
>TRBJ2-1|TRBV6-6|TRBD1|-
TGTGCCAGCAGTCCCCCCCCGGGACAGGGGGCCAGTGAGCAGTTCTTC
CASSPPPGQGASEQFF
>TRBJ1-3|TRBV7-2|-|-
TGTGCCAGCAGCGTAACAGGGTCAGGAAACACCATATATTTT
CASSVTGSGNTIYF
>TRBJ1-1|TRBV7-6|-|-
TGTGCCAGCAGCGGTGGACAGATCATGAACACTGAAGCTTTCTTT
CASSGGQIMNTEAFF
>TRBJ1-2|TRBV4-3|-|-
TGCGCCAGCAGCCGACAATCCAGGGATGTTTATGGCTACACCTTC
CASSRQSRDVYGYTF
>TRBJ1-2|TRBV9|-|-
TGTGCCAGCAGCGTAGCGGAAGGGGGAATTTCTGGCTACACCTTC
CASSVAEGGISGYTF
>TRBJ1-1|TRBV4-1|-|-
TGCGCCAGCAGCCCCGGCCCCACGGGGGGCACTGAAGCTTTCTTT
CASSPGPTGGTEAFF
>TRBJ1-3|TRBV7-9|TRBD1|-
TGTGCCAGCAACTTACCGGGACAGCACTCTGGAAACACCATATATTTT
CASNLPGQHSGNTIYF
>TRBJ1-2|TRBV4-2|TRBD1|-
TGTGCCAGCAGCCAAGATTATCTAACAGGGGCCCCGGATGACACCTTC
CASSQDYLTGAPDDTF
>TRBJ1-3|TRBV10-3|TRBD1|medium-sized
TGTGCCATCAGTCAGGACAGGGGAAATGGAAACACCATATATTTT
CAISQDRGNGNTIYF
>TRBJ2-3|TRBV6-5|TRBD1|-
TGTGCCAGCAGGACCGGGACAGGCCGCACAGATACGCAGTATTTT
CASRTGTGRTDTQYF
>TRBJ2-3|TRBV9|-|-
TGTGCCAGCAGCGTAGGGGCCGAGTTGGATACGCAGTATTTT
CASSVGAELDTQYF
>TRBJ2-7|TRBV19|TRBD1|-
TGTGCCAGTAGTCGGGACAGGGGAGCCTACGAGCAGTACTTC
CASSRDRGAYEQYF
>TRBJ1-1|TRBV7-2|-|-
TGTGCCAGCAGCTTAGGGTGGAGTGTCACTGAAGCTTTCTTT
CASSLGWSVTEAFF
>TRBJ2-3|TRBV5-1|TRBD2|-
TGCGCCAGCAGCTATCTAGCGGGGGGGCCAGAGGATACGCAGTATTTT
CASSYLAGGPEDTQYF
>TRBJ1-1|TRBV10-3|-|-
TGTGCCACGGGTAACGATGACAGTAACACTGAAGCTTTCTTT
CATGNDDSNTEAFF
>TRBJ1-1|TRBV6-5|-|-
TGTGCCAGCAGTCCGGGACAGAACACTGAAGCTTTCTTT
CASSPGQNTEAFF
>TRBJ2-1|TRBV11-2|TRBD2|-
TGTGCCAGCAGCGCGGGTAGTATGGTAGCGGGACTATATGAGCAGTTCTTC
CASSAGSMVAGLYEQFF
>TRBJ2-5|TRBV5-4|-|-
TGTGCCAGCAGCTTGGTCGAGGGATTAGGAGAGACCCAGTACTTC
CASSLVEGLGETQYF